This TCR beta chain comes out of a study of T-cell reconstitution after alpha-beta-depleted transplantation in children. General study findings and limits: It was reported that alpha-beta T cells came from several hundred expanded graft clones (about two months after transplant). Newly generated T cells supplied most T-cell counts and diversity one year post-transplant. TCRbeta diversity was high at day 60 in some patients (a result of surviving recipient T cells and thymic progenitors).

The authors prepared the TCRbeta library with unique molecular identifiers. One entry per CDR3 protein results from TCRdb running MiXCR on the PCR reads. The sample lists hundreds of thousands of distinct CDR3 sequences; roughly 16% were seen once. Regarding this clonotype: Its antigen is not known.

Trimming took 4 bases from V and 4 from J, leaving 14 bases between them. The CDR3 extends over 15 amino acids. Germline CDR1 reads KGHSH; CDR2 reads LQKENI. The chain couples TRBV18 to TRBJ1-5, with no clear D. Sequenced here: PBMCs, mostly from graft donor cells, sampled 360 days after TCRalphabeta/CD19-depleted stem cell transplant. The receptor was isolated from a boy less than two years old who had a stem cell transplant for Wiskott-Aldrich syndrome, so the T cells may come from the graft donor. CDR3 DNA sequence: TGTGCCAGCTCACGAGGATCGGGGTTGAATCAGCCCCAGCATTTT. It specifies CASSRGSGLNQPQHF.